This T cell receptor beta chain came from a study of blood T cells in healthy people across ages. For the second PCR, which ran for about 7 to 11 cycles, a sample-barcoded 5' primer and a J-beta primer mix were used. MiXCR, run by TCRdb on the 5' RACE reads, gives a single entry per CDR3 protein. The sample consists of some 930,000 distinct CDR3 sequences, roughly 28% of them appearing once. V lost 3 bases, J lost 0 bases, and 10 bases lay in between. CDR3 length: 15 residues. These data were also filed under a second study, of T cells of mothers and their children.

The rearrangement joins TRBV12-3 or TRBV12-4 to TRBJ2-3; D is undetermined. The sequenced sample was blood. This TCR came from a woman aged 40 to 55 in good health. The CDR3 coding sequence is TGTGCCAGCAGTTTGGGCCAGTACAGCACAGATACGCAGTATTTT. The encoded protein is CASSLGQYSTDTQYF.